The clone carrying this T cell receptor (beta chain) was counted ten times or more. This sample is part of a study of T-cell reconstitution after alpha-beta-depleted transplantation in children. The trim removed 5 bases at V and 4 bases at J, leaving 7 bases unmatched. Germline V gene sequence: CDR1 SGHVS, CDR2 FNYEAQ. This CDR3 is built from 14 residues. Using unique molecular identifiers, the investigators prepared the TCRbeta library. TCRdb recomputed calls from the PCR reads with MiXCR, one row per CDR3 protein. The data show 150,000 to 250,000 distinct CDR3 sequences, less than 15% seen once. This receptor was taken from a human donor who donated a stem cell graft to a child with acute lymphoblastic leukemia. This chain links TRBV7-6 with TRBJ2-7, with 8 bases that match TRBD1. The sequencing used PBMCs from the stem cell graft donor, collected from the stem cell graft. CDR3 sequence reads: CASSPEDREYEQYF. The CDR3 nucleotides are TGTGCCAGCAGCCCAGAGGACAGGGAGTACGAGCAGTACTTC.